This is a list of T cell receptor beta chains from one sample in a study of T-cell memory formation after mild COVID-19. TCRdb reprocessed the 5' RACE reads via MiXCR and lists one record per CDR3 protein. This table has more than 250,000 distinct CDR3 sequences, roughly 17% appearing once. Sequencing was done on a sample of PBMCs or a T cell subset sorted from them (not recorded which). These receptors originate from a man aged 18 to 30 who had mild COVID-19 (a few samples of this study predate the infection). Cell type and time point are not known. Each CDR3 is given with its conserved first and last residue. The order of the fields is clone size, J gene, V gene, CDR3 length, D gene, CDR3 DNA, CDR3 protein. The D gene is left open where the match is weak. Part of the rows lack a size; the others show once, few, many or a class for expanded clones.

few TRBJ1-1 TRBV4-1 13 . TGCGCCAGCAGCCCCCTCGGGAACACTGAAGCTTTCTTT CASSPLGNTEAFF
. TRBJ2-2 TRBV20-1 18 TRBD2 TGCAGTGCTAGAGGCCGCGGGGGGGACGCCCGGGGCACCGGGGAGCTGTTTTTT CSARGRGGDARGTGELFF
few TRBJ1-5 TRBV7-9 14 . TGTGCCAGCAGCCGGGCGGCAGGGGATCAGCCCCAGCATTTT CASSRAAGDQPQHF
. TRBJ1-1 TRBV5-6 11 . TGTGCCAGCAGCTTGGTGGCTGAAGCTTTCTTT CASSLVAEAFF
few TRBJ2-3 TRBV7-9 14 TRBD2 TGTGCCAGCAGCTGGACTAGCGAAGCAGATACGCAGTATTTT CASSWTSEADTQYF
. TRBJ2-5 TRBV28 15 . TGTGCCAGCACGTGGGGAGCGGCTTCCCAAGAGACCCAGTACTTC CASTWGAASQETQYF
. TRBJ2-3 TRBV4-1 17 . TGCGCCAGCAGCCAAAAAGGCTGGGCAGGGGGCACAGATACGCAGTATTTT CASSQKGWAGGTDTQYF
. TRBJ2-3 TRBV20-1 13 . TGCAGTGCTCGTTTTGAAGGCACAGATACGCAGTATTTT CSARFEGTDTQYF
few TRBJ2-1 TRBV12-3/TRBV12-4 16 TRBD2 TGTGCCAGCAACCCCCGCGGGGGGGCCCCCTACAATGAGCAGTTCTTC CASNPRGGAPYNEQFF
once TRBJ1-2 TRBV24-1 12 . TGTGCCACCAGTGGTCGGGACTATGGCTACACCTTC CATSGRDYGYTF
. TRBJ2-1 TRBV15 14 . TGTGCCACCAGCAGAGATCCCAGCTACAATGAGCAGTTCTTC CATSRDPSYNEQFF
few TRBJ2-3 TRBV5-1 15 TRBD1 TGCGCCAGCAGCTTGGGGGACAGGGGCGCAGATACGCAGTATTTT CASSLGDRGADTQYF
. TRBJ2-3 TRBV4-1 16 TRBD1 TGCGCCAGCAGCCAAGAAACAGGGGTCTCAACAGATACGCAGTATTTT CASSQETGVSTDTQYF
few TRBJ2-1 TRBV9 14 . TGTGCCAGCAGCGCCGGAGTCGGTGGAGATGAGCAGTTCTTC CASSAGVGGDEQFF
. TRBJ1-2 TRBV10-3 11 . TGTGCCATCGGAGGGGGCTATGGCTACACCTTC CAIGGGYGYTF
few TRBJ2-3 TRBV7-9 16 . TGTGCCAGCAGCCCCGAGGTCACCTCCGGCACAGATACGCAGTATTTT CASSPEVTSGTDTQYF
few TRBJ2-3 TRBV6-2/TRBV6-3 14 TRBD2 TGTGCCAGCATCCTACGGGGGGGCACAGATACGCAGTATTTT CASILRGGTDTQYF
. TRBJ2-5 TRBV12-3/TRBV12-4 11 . TGTGCCAGCAGTACAAAAGAGACCCAGTACTTC CASSTKETQYF
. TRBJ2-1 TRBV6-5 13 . TGTGCCAGCAGTCGAACCCCCGGCTATGAGCAGTTCTTC CASSRTPGYEQFF
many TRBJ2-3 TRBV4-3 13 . TGCGCCAGCAGCCGCCGGGGGTCAGATACGCAGTATTTT CASSRRGSDTQYF
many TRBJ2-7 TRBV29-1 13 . TGCAGCGTCGAGGGGCAGGCCCCCTACGAGCAGTACTTC CSVEGQAPYEQYF
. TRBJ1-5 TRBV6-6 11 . TGTGCCAGCAGTAACAATCAGCCCCAGCATTTT CASSNNQPQHF
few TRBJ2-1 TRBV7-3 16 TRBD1 TGTGCCAGCAGCCCTCCCGGGCGGACAGGCGCCAATGAGCAGTTCTTC CASSPPGRTGANEQFF
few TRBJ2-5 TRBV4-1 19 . TGCGCCAGCAGCCATGGTAGACAGGGATGGGGGGCGTCCCAAGAGACCCAGTACTTC CASSHGRQGWGASQETQYF
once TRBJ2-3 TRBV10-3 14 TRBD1 TGTGCCACGGAGGGGGCAGGGGGCTCAGATACGCAGTATTTT CATEGAGGSDTQYF
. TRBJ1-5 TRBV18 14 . TGTGCCAGCTCACCGGTAGAGGGCAATCAGCCCCAGCATTTT CASSPVEGNQPQHF
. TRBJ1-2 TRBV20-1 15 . TGCAGTGCTAGAGATCTTAAGGGTGCAGGGGATGGCTACACCTTC CSARDLKGAGDGYTF
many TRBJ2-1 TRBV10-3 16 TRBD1 TGTGCCATCAGTTCCTTGGGACAGGGGGCCTACAATGAGCAGTTCTTC CAISSLGQGAYNEQFF
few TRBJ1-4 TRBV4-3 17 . . CASSQDLQRGSGVKLFF
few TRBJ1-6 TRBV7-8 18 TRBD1 TGTGCCAGCAGCCCAGCAGGGACAGGGGCTTTCGAGGTCTCACCCCTCCACTTT CASSPAGTGAFEVSPLHF
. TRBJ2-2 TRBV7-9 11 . TGTGCCAGGGCCGAGGCCGGGGAGCTGTTTTTT CARAEAGELFF
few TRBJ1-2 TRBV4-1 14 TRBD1 TGCGCCAGCAGCCAAGACCCCGGACAGGACCCCGGAGGCTTC CASSQDPGQDPGGF